This T cell receptor beta chain was documented in a study of T cell responses to AZD1222 COVID-19 vaccine. Clones were sequenced by immunoSEQ multiplex PCR, and TCRdb holds only the in-frame ones, with some missing. The table lists around 99,000 clones, 90% to 95% of them singletons. This clone was observed once. Germline values: CDR1 MNHNS, CDR2 SASEGT. CDR3 length equals 15 residues. V gave up 3 bases and J gave up 3 bases; unmatched junction bases: 2. The source was peripheral blood, collected 28 days after the second AZD1222 dose. The chain carries TRBV6-1 and TRBJ2-3; 11 bases align to TRBD2. The TCR was taken from an adult who received the AZD1222 COVID-19 vaccine. DNA of the CDR3: TGTGCCAGCAGTGATCGACTAGCGGGAACAGATACGCAGTATTTT. It specifies CASSDRLAGTDTQYF.